This TCR beta chain came from a study of shared clonotypes between healthy human individuals. Regarding the study as a whole: At large depth, rarefaction still showed sorted-subset sequencing to be incomplete. The study drew on few donors, limiting represented genetic and exposure-history diversity.

The assay was run at deep level. In replicate PCRs of sorted subsets, roughly 190 ng DNA, approximately 30,000 T cell genomes, was used. Using immunoSEQ multiplex PCR, the repertoire was profiled, and TCRdb retains in-frame clones only, with some absent. The top ten hold 1.5% of the sample, which has approximately 940,000 clones, 70% to 85% seen once. As to this clone: What it recognizes is unknown.

The germline V gene encodes CDR1 SNHLY and CDR2 FYNNEI. The CDR3 loop spans 13 amino acids. With 6 bases removed from V and 7 bases from J, the gap between germline ends came to 10 bases. Source material: memory CD4+ T cells sorted from blood. Described subset: CD45RA-negative fraction. The J gene is TRBJ1-6, the V gene TRBV2; a weak D match, TRBD1 (6 bases). The clonotype was recovered from a young man in good health. The CDR3 spells CASRRGGNSPLHF. In DNA, the CDR3 is TGTGCCAGCAGGAGGGGGGGGAATTCACCCCTCCACTTT.